One and the same sample provided the 9 T cell receptor beta chains below, sequenced in a study of tumor-infiltrating lymphocytes in oesophageal squamous cell carcinoma. Using its own MiXCR run on the PCR reads, TCRdb lists one record per CDR3 protein. The sample lists 3,500 or so distinct CDR3 sequences; roughly 17% were seen once. The material sequenced was esophageal tumor tissue. These TCRs come from a male donor with esophageal squamous cell carcinoma.

This clonotype came up many times. This chain uses TRBV5-1 with TRBJ1-2; the D is unclear. CDR1 and CDR2 (germline): SGHRS, YFSETQ. The CDR3 runs to 13 residues. V was cut by 0 bases and J by 0 bases, with 3 bases left in between. The CDR3 nucleotides are TGCGCCAGCAGCTTGGAGACTAACTATGGCTACACCTTC. The encoded protein is CASSLETNYGYTF. Filled out from reference TRBV5-1 and TRBJ1-2, the complete variable domain reads KAGVTQTPRYLIKTRGQQVTLSCSPISGHRSVSWYQQTPGQGLQFLFEYFSETQRNKGNFPGRFSGRQFSNSRSEMNVSTLELGDSALYLCASSLETNYGYTFGSGTRLTVV.

This clonotype was recorded at least ten times. This clone may be a read error of a much larger clone one base away. The chain employs TRBV7-2 and TRBJ2-1; TRBD1 aligns across 10 bases. The germline CDR1 and CDR2 sequences are SGHTA and FQGNSA. The CDR3 runs 16 residues. V shed 4 bases and J 10 bases; nucleotides not matched to a gene: 13. The CDR3 region is CASSSSGTGVGYEQFF. CDR3 nucleotides: TGTGCCAGCAGCTCGTCCGGGACAGGGGTTGGCTACGAGCAGTTCTTC.

This clonotype is large (0.1 to 1%) within its sample. V usage is TRBV7-2 and J usage is TRBJ2-7, with 13 bases aligning to TRBD2. The CDR3 totals 14 residues. The ends lost 5 bases at V and 2 bases at J; junction bases unmatched: 0. Germline V gene sequence: CDR1 SGHTA, CDR2 FQGNSA. CDR3: CASSTSGGAYEQYF. The CDR3, as DNA: TGTGCCAGCAGCACTAGCGGGGGGGCCTACGAGCAGTACTTC.

This clonotype has only a few counts. The gene calls are TRBV7-6 and TRBJ1-6; a weak D match, TRBD1 (6 bases). Germline V lookup: CDR1 SGHVS, CDR2 FNYEAQ. The CDR3 contains 16 residues. Trimming cost V 1 base and J 7 bases, with 14 bases left between them. CDR3 sequence reads: CASSLEGVVSNSPLHF. The CDR3 coding sequence is TGTGCCAGCAGCTTAGAGGGGGTGGTGTCCAATTCACCCCTCCACTTT.

This clonotype was recorded a few times. DNA of the CDR3: TGCAGTGCCGCTACCCGCCGGCGAAGCTCCTACAATGAGCAGTTCTTC. It codes for CSAATRRRSSYNEQFF. V and J are TRBV20-1 and TRBJ2-1; D call uncertain. Per the germline V gene, CDR1 is DFQATT and CDR2 is SNEGSKA (reference sequence). The length of the CDR3 is 16 residues. The germline V and J ends were trimmed by 6 bases and 0 bases, with 18 bases remaining between them.

The sample holds many counts of this clonotype. The V and J genes are TRBV9 and TRBJ2-1, with D possibly being TRBD1 (5 bases). This CDR3 comprises 12 residues. Germline CDR1 reads SGDLS; CDR2 reads YYNGEE. Trimming left V 0 bases short and J 12 bases short, with 10 bases between. The CDR3 nucleotides are TGTGCCAGCAGCGTAGGGGCAGGGCTGCAGTTCTTC. It yields the protein CASSVGAGLQFF.

In its sample, this clonotype ranks as medium-sized. This rearrangement joins TRBV10-3 to TRBJ2-2, with D possibly TRBD2 on 6 matching bases. The CDR3 contains 14 residues. The germline gives CDR1 ENHRY, CDR2 SYGVKD. V dropped 7 bases and J dropped 3 bases, with 12 bases sitting between them. For the CDR3, the DNA is TGTGCCATCACCCCGGGACTCTACACCGGGGAGCTGTTTTTT. Translated, it gives CAITPGLYTGELFF.

This clonotype was counted at least ten times. Given a much more abundant clone one base away, this may be a read error. The chain employs TRBV5-1 and TRBJ2-1; D is ambiguous. The end of the DNA fits TRBJ2-7 better, so the J call may be wrong. In germline, CDR1 is SGHRS, CDR2 YFSETQ. CDR3 length equals 15 residues. This CDR3 is CASSLVDPSYNEQYF. As DNA, the CDR3 is TGCGCCAGCAGCTTGGTGGATCCCTCCTACAATGAGCAGTACTTC.

Comments on this clonotype: One end of the junction fails to match germline, which may point to a read error. V is TRBV20-1 and J is TRBJ1-6, with D perhaps TRBD1 (6 bases). CDR1 and CDR2 from the germline V gene are DFQATT and SNEGSKA (reference sequence). The CDR3 totals 14 residues. The CDR3 bases are TGCAGTGCTAGGGAAAGACAGTCAGGGGACGAGCAGTACTTT. This sequence encodes CSARERQSGDEQYF.